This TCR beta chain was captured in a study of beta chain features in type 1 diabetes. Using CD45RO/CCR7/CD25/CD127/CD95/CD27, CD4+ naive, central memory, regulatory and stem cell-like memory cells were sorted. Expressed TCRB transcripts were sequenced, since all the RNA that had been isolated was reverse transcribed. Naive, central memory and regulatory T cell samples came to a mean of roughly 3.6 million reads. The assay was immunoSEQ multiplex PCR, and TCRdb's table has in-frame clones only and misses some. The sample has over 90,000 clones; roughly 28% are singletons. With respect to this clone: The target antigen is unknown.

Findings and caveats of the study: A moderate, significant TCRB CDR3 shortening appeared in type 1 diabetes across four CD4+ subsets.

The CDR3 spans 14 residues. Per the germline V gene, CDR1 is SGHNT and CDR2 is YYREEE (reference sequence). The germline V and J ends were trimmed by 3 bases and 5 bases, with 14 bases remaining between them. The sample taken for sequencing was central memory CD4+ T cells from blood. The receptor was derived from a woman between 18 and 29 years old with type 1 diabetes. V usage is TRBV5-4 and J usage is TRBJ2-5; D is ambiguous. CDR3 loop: CASSSPGSWETQYF. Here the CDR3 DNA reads TGTGCCAGCAGCTCCCCAGGATCGTGGGAGACCCAGTACTTC.